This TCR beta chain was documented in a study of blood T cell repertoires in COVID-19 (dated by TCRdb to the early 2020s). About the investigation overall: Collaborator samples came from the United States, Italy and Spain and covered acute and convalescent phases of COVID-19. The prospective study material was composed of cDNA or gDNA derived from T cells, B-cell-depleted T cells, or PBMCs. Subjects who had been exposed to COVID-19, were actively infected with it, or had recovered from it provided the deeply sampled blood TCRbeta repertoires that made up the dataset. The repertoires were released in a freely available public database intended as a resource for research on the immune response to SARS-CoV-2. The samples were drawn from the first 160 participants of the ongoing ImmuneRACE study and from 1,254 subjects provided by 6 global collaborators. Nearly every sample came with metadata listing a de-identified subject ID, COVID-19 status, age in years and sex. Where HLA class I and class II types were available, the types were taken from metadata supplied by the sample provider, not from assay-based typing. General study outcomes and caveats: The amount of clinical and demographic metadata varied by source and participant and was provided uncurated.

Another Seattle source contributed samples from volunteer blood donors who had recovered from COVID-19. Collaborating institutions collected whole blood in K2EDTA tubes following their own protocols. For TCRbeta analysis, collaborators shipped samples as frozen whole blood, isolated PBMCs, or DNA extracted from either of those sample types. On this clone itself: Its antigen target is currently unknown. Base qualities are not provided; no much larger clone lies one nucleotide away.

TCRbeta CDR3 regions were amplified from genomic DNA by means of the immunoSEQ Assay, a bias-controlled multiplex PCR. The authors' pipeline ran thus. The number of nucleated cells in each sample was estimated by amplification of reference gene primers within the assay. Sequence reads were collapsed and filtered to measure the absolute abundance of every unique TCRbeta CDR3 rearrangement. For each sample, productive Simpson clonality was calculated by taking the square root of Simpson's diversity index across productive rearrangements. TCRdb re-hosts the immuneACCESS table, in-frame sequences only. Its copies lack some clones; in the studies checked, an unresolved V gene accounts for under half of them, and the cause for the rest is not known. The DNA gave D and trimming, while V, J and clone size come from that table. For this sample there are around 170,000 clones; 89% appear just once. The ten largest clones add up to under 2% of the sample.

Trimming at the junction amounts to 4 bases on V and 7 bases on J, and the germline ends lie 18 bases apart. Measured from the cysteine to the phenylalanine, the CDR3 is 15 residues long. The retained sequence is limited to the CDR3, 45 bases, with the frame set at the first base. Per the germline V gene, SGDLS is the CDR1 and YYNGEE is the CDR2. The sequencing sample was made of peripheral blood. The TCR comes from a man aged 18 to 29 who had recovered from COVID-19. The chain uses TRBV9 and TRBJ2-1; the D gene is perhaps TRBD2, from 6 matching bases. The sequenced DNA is TGTGCCAGCAGCCAGACCTGGACGGAGGGAAATGAGCAGTTCTTC. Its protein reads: CASSQTWTEGNEQFF.